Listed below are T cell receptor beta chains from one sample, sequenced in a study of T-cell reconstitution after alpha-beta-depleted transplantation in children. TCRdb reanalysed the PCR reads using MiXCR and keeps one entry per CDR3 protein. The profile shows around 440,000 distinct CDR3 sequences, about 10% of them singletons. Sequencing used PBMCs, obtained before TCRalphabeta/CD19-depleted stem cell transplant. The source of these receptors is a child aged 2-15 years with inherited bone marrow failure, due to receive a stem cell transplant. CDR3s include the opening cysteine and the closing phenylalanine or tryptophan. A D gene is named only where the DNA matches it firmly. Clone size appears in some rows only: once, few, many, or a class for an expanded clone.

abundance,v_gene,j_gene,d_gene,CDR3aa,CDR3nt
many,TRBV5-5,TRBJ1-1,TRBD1,CASSRPGQGINTEAFF,TGTGCCAGCAGCCGACCCGGACAGGGTATTAACACTGAAGCTTTCTTT
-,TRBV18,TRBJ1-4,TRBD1,CASSPGTAIEKLFF,TGTGCCAGCTCACCCGGGACAGCAATTGAAAAACTGTTTTTT
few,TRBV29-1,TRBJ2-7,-,CSVQKIGGSYEQYF,TGCAGCGTTCAAAAAATTGGGGGTTCCTACGAGCAGTACTTC
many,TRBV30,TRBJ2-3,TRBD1,CACLQGATDTQYF,TGTGCCTGCCTACAGGGGGCTACAGATACGCAGTATTTT
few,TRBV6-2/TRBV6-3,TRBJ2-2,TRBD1,CASSYATGAPTGELFF,TGTGCCAGCAGTTACGCTACAGGGGCGCCGACCGGGGAGCTGTTTTTT
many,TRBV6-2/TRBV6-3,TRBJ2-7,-,CASSLTEPYEQYF,TGTGCCAGCAGCCTGACCGAACCCTACGAGCAGTACTTC
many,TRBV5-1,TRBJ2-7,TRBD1,CASSESGTGQYEQYF,TGCGCCAGCAGCGAATCCGGGACAGGTCAATACGAGCAGTACTTC
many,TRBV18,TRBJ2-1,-,CASSLQLAPSNEQFF,TGTGCCAGCTCACTCCAGCTAGCGCCAAGCAATGAGCAGTTCTTC
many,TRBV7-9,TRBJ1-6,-,CASSLGGTANSPLHF,TGTGCCAGCAGCCTAGGGGGTACCGCTAATTCACCCCTCCACTTT
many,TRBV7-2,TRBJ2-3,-,CASSWALSTDTQYF,TGTGCCAGCAGCTGGGCCTTATCTACAGATACGCAGTATTTT
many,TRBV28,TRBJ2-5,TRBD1,CASGGDRGFSETQYF,TGTGCCAGCGGTGGGGACAGGGGTTTTTCAGAGACCCAGTACTTC
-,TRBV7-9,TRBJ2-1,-,CASRPQGGEQFF,TGTGCCAGCAGGCCGCAGGGGGGTGAGCAGTTCTTC
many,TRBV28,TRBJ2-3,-,CASSLAGDTDTQYF,TGTGCCAGCAGCTTGGCAGGAGACACAGATACGCAGTATTTT
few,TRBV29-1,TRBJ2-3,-,CSVDIRGTDTQYF,TGCAGCGTTGATATTAGGGGCACAGATACGCAGTATTTT
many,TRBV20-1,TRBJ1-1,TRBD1,CSASPEGTGVRNTEAFF,TGCAGTGCTAGCCCGGAAGGGACAGGGGTACGGAACACTGAAGCTTTCTTT
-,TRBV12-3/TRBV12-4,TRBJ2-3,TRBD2,CASSRLAVTRRYGTDTQYF,TGTGCCAGCAGCCGACTAGCGGTTACCCGGAGATATGGCACAGATACGCAGTATTTT
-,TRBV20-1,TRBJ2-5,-,CSALQGAEETQYF,TGCAGTGCTCTACAGGGAGCGGAGGAGACCCAGTACTTC
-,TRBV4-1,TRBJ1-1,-,CASSQEEGRLTAFF,TGCGCCAGCAGCCAAGAAGAGGGACGTCTAACAGCTTTCTTT
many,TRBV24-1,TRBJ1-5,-,CATGQPGQPQHF,TGTGCCACCGGTCAACCGGGGCAGCCCCAGCATTTT